This is a list of T cell receptor beta chains from one sample in a study of T cell changes during pregnancy in multiple sclerosis. Using immunoSEQ multiplex PCR, the repertoire was profiled, and TCRdb retains in-frame clones only, with some absent. The data show 55,000 to 75,000 clones, about 90% seen once. The specimen comprised peripheral blood, sampled in the third trimester of pregnancy. The receptors were sampled from a female donor in good health, enrolled as a control in a pregnancy study. The CDR3 runs from the conserved cysteine through the conserved F or W. The D gene is left open where the match is weak. Only part of the rows carry a size: once, few, many, or a class if the clone is expanded.

cdr3_length	v_call	clone_size	j_call	d_call	cdr3_aa	cdr3_nt
16	TRBV11-1	NA	TRBJ1-1	NA	CASSLDVRQVDPEAFF	TGTGCCAGCAGCTTAGACGTCCGACAGGTGGACCCTGAAGCTTTCTTT
15	TRBV5-1	NA	TRBJ2-3	NA	CASSLGKRGTDTQYF	TGCGCCAGCAGCTTGGGGAAGCGTGGCACAGATACGCAGTATTTT
16	TRBV27	NA	TRBJ2-3	TRBD2	CATSSRAGASTDTQYF	TGTGCCACCAGTAGCAGAGCGGGGGCGAGCACAGATACGCAGTATTTT
15	TRBV4-1	once	TRBJ2-3	NA	CASSQDLRSTDTQYF	TGCGCCAGCAGCCAAGACCTGCGGAGCACAGATACGCAGTATTTT
19	TRBV10-3	NA	TRBJ1-4	TRBD1	CAISVTGGGFPATNEKLFF	TGTGCCATCAGTGTGACAGGGGGCGGCTTCCCTGCAACTAATGAAAAACTGTTTTTT
12	TRBV7-9	NA	TRBJ2-7	NA	CASSLVSREQYF	TGTGCCAGCAGCTTAGTATCCAGGGAGCAGTACTTC
16	TRBV9	NA	TRBJ2-3	TRBD2	CASSEPSGGAGDTQYF	TGTGCCAGCAGCGAGCCTAGCGGGGGGGCGGGGGATACGCAGTATTTT
15	TRBV4-1	NA	TRBJ2-1	TRBD1	CASSPVAGGNNEQFF	TGCGCCAGCAGCCCTGTGGCAGGGGGTAACAATGAGCAGTTCTTC
14	TRBV5-1	NA	TRBJ2-3	TRBD1	CASSPGQGSDTQYF	TGCGCCAGCAGCCCAGGACAGGGGTCAGATACGCAGTATTTT
12	TRBV11-1	few	TRBJ1-1	TRBD1	CASSSRQGKAFF	TGTGCCAGCAGCTCCAGACAGGGGAAAGCTTTCTTT
16	TRBV11-3	NA	TRBJ2-1	TRBD2	CASSFDGRGASNEQFF	TGTGCCAGCAGCTTCGACGGGCGGGGGGCCTCAAATGAGCAGTTCTTC
13	TRBV6-1	NA	TRBJ2-5	NA	CASSVSDLETQYF	TGTGCCAGCAGTGTTTCAGATTTAGAGACCCAGTACTTC
14	TRBV5-5	NA	TRBJ2-5	NA	CASSRLGREETQYF	TGTGCCAGCAGCAGGCTAGGGCGGGAAGAGACCCAGTACTTC
17	TRBV4-3	NA	TRBJ2-5	TRBD1	CASSPHYDGQGQETQYF	TGCGCCAGCAGCCCTCACTATGACGGACAGGGCCAAGAGACCCAGTACTTC
18	TRBV9	NA	TRBJ2-5	TRBD1	CASSLTGTSTRYQETQYF	TGTGCCAGCAGCTTGACAGGGACGTCCACCAGGTACCAAGAGACCCAGTACTTC